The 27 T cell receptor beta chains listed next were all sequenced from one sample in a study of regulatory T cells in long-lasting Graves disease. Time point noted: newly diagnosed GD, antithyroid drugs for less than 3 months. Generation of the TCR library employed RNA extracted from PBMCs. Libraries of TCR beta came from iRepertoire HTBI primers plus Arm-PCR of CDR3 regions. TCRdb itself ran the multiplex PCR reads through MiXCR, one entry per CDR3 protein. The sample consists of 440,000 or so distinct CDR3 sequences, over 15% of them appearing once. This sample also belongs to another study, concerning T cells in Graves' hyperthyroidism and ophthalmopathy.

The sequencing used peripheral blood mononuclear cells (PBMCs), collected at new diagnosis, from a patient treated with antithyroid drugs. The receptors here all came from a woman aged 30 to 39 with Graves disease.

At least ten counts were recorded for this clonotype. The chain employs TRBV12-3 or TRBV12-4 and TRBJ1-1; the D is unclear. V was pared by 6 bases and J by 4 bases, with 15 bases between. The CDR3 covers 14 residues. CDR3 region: CASSPNLKGTEAFF. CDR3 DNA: TGTGCCAGCAGCCCCAATCTGAAGGGCACTGAAGCTTTCTTT.

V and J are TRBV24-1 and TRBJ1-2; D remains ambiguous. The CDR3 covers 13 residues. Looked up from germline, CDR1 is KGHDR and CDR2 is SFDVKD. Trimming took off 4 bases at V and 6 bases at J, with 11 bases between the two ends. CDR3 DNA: TGTGCCACCAGTGAATATGGAGGGAATGGCTACACCTTC. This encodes CATSEYGGNGYTF.

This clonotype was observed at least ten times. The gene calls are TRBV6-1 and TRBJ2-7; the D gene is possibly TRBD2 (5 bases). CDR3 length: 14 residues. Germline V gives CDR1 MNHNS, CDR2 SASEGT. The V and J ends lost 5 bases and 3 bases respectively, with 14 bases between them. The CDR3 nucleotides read TGTGCCAGCAGTCCCGGGATCCTCTTCTACGAGCAGTACTTC. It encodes CASSPGILFYEQYF.

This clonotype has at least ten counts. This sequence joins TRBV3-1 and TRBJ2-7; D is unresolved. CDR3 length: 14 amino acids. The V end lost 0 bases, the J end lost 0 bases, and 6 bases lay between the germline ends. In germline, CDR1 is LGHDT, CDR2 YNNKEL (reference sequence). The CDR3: CASSQDAGSYEQYF. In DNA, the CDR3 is TGTGCCAGCAGCCAAGACGCAGGCTCCTACGAGCAGTACTTC.

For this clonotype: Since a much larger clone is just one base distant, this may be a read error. The CDR3 reads CASSDRGSADEQFF. Here the CDR3 DNA reads TGTGCCAGCAGTGACAGGGGCTCTGCGGATGAGCAGTTCTTC. The chain combines TRBV2 with TRBJ2-1, with D maybe TRBD1 (6 bases). Trimming cost V 3 bases and J 8 bases, with 14 bases left between them. Germline CDR1 is SNHLY and CDR2 is FYNNEI. This CDR3 region has 14 residues.

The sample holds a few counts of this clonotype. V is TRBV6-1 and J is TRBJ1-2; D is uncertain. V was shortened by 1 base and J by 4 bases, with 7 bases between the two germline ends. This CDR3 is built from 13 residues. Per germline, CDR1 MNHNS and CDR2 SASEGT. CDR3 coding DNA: TGTGCCAGCAGTGAAGAGGCAGGCTATGGCTACACCTTC. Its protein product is CASSEEAGYGYTF.

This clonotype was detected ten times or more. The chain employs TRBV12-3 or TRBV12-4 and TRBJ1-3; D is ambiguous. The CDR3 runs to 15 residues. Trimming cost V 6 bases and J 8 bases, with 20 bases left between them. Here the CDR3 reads CASSTPRVVADTIYF. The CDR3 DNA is TGTGCCAGCAGCACCCCTCGAGTGGTAGCGGACACCATATATTTT.

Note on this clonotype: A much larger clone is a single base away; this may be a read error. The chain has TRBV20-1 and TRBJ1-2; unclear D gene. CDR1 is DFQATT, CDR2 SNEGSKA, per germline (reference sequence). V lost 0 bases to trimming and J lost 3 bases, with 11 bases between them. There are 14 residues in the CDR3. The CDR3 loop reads CSARDRAMDYGYTF. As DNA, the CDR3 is TGCAGTGCTAGAGATAGGGCAATGGACTATGGCTACACCTTC.

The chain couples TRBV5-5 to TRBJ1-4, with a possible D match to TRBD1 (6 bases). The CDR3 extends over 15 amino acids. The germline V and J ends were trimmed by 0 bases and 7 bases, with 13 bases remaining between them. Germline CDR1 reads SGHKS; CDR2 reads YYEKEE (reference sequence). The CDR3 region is CASSLGLGAAEKLFF. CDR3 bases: TGTGCCAGCAGCTTGGGCCTGGGGGCGGCTGAAAAACTGTTTTTT.

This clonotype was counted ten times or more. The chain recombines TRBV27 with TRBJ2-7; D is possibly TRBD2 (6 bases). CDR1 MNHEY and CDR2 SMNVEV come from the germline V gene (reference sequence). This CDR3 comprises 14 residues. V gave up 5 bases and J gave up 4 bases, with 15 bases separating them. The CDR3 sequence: CASSETSTGYEQYF. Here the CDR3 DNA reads TGTGCCAGCAGTGAAACTAGCACGGGTTACGAGCAGTACTTC.

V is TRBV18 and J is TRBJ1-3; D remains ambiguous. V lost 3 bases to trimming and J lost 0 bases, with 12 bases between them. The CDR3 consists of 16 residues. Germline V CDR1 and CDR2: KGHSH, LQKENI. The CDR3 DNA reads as TGTGCCAGCTCACCCTGGACGGCAGACTCTGGAAACACCATATATTTT. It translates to CASSPWTADSGNTIYF.

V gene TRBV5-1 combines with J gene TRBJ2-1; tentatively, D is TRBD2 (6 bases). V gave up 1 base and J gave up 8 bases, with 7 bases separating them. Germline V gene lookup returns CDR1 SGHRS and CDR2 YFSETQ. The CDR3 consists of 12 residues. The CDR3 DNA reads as TGCGCCAGCAGCTTGCCGGGAGATGAGCAGTTCTTC. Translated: CASSLPGDEQFF.

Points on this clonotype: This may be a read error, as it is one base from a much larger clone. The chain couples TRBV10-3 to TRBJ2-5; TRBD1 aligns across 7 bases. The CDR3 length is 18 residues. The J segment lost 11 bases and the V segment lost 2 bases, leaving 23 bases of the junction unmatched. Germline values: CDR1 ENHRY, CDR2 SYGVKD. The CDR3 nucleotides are TGTGCCATCAGTGAGCCCGAGGGGGCCAGGGGACGTACCAATGAGCAGTACTTC. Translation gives CAISEPEGARGRTNEQYF.

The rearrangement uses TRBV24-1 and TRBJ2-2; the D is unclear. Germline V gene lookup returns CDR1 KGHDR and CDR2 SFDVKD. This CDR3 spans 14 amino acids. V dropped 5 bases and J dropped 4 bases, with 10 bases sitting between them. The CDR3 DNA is TGTGCCACCAGTGGGAAAAGAGGCACCGGGGAGCTGTTTTTT. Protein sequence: CATSGKRGTGELFF.

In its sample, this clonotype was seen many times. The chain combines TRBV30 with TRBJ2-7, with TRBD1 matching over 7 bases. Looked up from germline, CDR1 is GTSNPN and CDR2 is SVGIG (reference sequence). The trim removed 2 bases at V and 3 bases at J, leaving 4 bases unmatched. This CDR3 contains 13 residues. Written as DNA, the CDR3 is TGTGCCTGGAGTTCAGGGGGACACTACGAGCAGTACTTC. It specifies CAWSSGGHYEQYF.

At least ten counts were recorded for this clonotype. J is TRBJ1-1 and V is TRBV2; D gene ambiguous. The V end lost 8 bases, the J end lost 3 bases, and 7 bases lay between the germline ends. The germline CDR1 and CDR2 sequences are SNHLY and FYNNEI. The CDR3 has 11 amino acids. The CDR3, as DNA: TGTGCCAGCGGGTTCTACACTGAAGCTTTCTTT. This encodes CASGFYTEAFF. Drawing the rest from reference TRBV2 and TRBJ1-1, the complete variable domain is EPEVTQTPSHQVTQMGQEVILRCVPISNHLYFYWYRQILGQKVEFLVSFYNNEISEKSEIFDDQFSVERPDGSNFTLKIRSTKLEDSAMYFCASGFYTEAFFGQGTRLTVV.

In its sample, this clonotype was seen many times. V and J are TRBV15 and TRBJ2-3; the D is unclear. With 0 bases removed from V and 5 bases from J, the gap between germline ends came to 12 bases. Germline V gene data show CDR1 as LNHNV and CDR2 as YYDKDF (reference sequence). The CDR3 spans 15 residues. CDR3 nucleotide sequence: TGTGCCACCAGCAGAGATCACGAATCGGGAGATACGCAGTATTTT. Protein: CATSRDHESGDTQYF.

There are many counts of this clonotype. The DNA of the CDR3 is TGTGCCAGCAAAGGGGCGGGAGTTGTCAATGAGCAGTTCTTC. Translating gives CASKGAGVVNEQFF. The chain recombines TRBV6-1 with TRBJ2-1, with 7 bases matching TRBD2. The V gene end was trimmed by 7 bases and the J gene end by 6 bases; junction bases not matched to a gene: 9. Per germline, CDR1 MNHNS and CDR2 SASEGT. This CDR3 has 14 residues.

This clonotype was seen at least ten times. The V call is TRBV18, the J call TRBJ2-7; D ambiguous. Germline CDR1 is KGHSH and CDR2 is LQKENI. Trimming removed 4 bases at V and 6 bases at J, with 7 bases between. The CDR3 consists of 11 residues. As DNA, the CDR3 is TGTGCCAGCTCACGGGATACCGAGCAGTACTTC. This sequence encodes CASSRDTEQYF.

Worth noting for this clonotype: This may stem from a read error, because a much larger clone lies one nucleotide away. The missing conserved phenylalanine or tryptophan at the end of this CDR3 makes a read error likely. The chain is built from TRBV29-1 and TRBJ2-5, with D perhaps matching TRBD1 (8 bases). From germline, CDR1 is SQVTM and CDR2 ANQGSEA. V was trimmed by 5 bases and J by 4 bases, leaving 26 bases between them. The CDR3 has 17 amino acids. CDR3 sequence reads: CSVNRDRTSHELETQYS. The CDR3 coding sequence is TGCAGCGTTAACCGGGACAGGACTAGTCACGAGTTAGAGACCCAGTACTCC.

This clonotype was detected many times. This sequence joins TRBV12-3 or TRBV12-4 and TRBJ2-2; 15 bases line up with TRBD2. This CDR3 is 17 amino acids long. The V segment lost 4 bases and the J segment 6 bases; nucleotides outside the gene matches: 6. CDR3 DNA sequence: TGTGCCAGCAGTTCCGTCGGACTAGCGGGAGGGCCCGGGGAGCTGTTTTTT. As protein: CASSSVGLAGGPGELFF.

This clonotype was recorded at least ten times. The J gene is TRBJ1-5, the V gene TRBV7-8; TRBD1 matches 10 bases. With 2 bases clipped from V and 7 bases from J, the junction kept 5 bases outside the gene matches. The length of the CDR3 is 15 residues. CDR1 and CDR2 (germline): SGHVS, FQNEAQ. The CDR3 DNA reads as TGTGCCAGCAGCTTACGACAGGGGGCTCGCCAGCCCCAGCATTTT. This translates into CASSLRQGARQPQHF.

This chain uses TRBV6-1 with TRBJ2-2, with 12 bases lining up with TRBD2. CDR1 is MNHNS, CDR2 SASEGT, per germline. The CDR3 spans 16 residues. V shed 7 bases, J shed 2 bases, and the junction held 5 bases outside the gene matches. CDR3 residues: CASTPGLAGNTGELFF. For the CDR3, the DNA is TGTGCCAGCACCCCGGGACTAGCGGGCAACACCGGGGAGCTGTTTTTT.

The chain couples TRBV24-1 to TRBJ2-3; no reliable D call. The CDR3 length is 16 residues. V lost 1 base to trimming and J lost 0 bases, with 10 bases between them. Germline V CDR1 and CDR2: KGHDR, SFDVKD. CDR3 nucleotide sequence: TGTGCCACCAGTGATTTTAGGTCCAGAAGCACAGATACGCAGTATTTT. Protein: CATSDFRSRSTDTQYF.

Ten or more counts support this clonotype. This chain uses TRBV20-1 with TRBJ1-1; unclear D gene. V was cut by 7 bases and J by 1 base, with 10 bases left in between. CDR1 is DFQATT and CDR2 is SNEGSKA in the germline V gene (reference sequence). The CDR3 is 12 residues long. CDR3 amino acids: CSVSRQNTEAFF. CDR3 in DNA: TGCAGTGTCAGTCGCCAGAACACTGAAGCTTTCTTT.

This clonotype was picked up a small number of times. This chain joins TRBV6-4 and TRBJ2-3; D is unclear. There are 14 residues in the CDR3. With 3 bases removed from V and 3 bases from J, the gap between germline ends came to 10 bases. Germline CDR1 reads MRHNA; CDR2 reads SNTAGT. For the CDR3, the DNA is TGTGCCAGCAGTGAATCCAGGCAAACAGATACGCAGTATTTT. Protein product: CASSESRQTDTQYF.

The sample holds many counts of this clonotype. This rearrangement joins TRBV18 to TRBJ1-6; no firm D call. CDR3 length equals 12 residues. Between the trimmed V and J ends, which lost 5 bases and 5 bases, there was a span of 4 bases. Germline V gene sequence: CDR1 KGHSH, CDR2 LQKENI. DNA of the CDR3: TGTGCCAGCTCAGTCGATAATTCACCCCTCCACTTT. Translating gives CASSVDNSPLHF.